Listed below are T cell receptor beta chains from one sample, sequenced in a study of OX40 agonist ivuxolimab in advanced cancers. Here immunoSEQ multiplex PCR was the method, and the copy in TCRdb shows in-frame clones only, minus some. The sample has about 18,000 clones, about 74% seen once. This specimen was CD4+ or CD8+ T cells sorted from blood, taken in a trial of the OX40 agonist ivuxolimab. The receptors were sampled from an adult with an advanced solid tumor such as melanoma, head and neck, liver or kidney cancer. Each CDR3 is given with its conserved first and last residue. D genes are given only for firm matches. Only part of the rows carry a size: once, few, many, or a class if the clone is expanded.

clone_size j_call v_call d_call cdr3_nt cdr3_aa
medium-sized TRBJ1-2 TRBV15 TRBD1 TGTGCCACCAGCAGAGACGTCCAGGGGGCGAATGGCTACACCTTC CATSRDVQGANGYTF
once TRBJ2-1 TRBV27 NA TGTGCCAGCAGTTTAGCGGGGACCTACAATGAGCAGTTCTTC CASSLAGTYNEQFF
NA TRBJ1-5 TRBV27 NA TGTGCCAGCAGTTTATATGGGGGGTTCAATCAGCCCCAGCATTTT CASSLYGGFNQPQHF
few TRBJ2-1 TRBV30 NA TGTGCCTGGAGTGAAAACAATGAGCAGTTCTTC CAWSENNEQFF
NA TRBJ2-3 TRBV6-6 TRBD2 TGTGCCAGCAGTAACCTAGCGGACACAGATACGCAGTATTTT CASSNLADTDTQYF
NA TRBJ2-3 TRBV5-6 NA TGTGCCAGCAGCTCTGGGGATACGCAGTATTTT CASSSGDTQYF
few TRBJ2-7 TRBV23-1 NA TGCGCCAGCAGTCAAAGCGCCGGACTGACGGGGGGCAGCGAGCAGTACTTC CASSQSAGLTGGSEQYF
NA TRBJ1-2 TRBV4-1 NA TGCGCCAGCAGCCAAGGACCTCGGGGGAACTATGGCTACACCTTC CASSQGPRGNYGYTF
NA TRBJ2-5 TRBV19 TRBD2 TGTGCCAGTAGTATACACGGGCGGGAGCAGTACTTC CASSIHGREQYF
NA TRBJ2-7 TRBV7-9 TRBD2 TGTGCCAGCAGCCCGACCGGGACTACCTACGAGCAGTACTTC CASSPTGTTYEQYF
NA TRBJ2-3 TRBV21-1 NA TGTGCCAGCAGCACAACTAGCGGGGACACAGATACGCAGTATTTT CASSTTSGDTDTQYF
NA TRBJ1-2 TRBV12-5 NA TGTGCTAGTGGCCAGGACAGTAACTATGGCTACACCTTC CASGQDSNYGYTF
NA TRBJ2-7 TRBV19 NA TGTGCCAGTAGTATAGGCTACGAGCAGTACTTC CASSIGYEQYF
few TRBJ2-1 TRBV7-6 TRBD2 TGTGCCAGCAGCCCGACTAGCGGGAGAATCAATGAGCAGTTCTTC CASSPTSGRINEQFF
NA TRBJ2-1 TRBV25-1 TRBD1 TGTGCCAGCAGCGGGACAGCCTCCTACAATGAGCAGTTCTTC CASSGTASYNEQFF
NA TRBJ2-5 TRBV7-9 NA TGTGCCAGCAGCTCCCAAGGGGAGCAGTACTTC CASSSQGEQYF
NA TRBJ2-1 TRBV4-1 NA TGCGCCAGCCGGGACAATCTCTACAATGAGCAGTTCTTC CASRDNLYNEQFF
NA TRBJ2-1 TRBV4-1 TRBD2 TGCGCCAGCAGCCAAGTAGCGGGAGCCGGGGGTAATGAGCAGTTCTTC CASSQVAGAGGNEQFF
NA TRBJ1-2 TRBV7-9 TRBD1 TGTGCCAGCGGGGATTGGACAGGGGGCAGCTATGGCTACACCTTC CASGDWTGGSYGYTF
NA TRBJ1-6 TRBV19 NA TGTGCCAGTGGAACATATAATTCACCCCTCCACTTT CASGTYNSPLHF
once TRBJ2-6 TRBV18 NA TGTGCCAGCTCACAGTTTAGGGACCAAAGTCGGGCCAACGTCCTGACTTTC CASSQFRDQSRANVLTF
once TRBJ2-3 TRBV29-1 NA TGCAGCGTTGAAGATCACGGGAGTCTGGATACGCAGTATTTT CSVEDHGSLDTQYF
NA TRBJ1-1 TRBV5-4 NA TGTGCCAGCAGCTTTGGGTACACTGAAGCTTTCTTT CASSFGYTEAFF
NA TRBJ2-1 TRBV9 TRBD2 TGTGCCAGCAGCGGCGGAGCGGGAGTATACTACAATGAGCAGTTCTTC CASSGGAGVYYNEQFF
NA TRBJ2-1 TRBV7-9 TRBD1 TGTGCCAGCAGCCCCCGGGACAGTTCCTACAATGAGCAGTTCTTC CASSPRDSSYNEQFF
NA TRBJ2-6 TRBV7-9 NA TGTGCCAGCAGCTTATATGTTGTGGGCTCAGGGGCCAACGTCCTGACTTTC CASSLYVVGSGANVLTF
NA TRBJ2-1 TRBV5-4 NA TGTGCCAGCAGCTTGGTCGGGGGTGAGCAGTTCTTC CASSLVGGEQFF
NA TRBJ2-5 TRBV5-6 NA TGTGCCAGCAGCTTGGAGCCTGGTTTTCTAGAGACCCAGTACTTC CASSLEPGFLETQYF
NA TRBJ2-1 TRBV27 NA TGTGCCAGCAGTCCATACGGTCGGGGTAGCTCCTACAATGAGCAGTTCTTC CASSPYGRGSSYNEQFF
NA TRBJ2-7 TRBV5-8 TRBD1 TGTGCCAGCAGCTTCCGGGACAGGGGGCTGGGGGAGGCTCCATACGAGCAGTACTTC CASSFRDRGLGEAPYEQYF
NA TRBJ2-3 TRBV5-4 NA TGTGCCAGCAGCCATAGGGCTGGAGCAGATACGCAGTATTTT CASSHRAGADTQYF